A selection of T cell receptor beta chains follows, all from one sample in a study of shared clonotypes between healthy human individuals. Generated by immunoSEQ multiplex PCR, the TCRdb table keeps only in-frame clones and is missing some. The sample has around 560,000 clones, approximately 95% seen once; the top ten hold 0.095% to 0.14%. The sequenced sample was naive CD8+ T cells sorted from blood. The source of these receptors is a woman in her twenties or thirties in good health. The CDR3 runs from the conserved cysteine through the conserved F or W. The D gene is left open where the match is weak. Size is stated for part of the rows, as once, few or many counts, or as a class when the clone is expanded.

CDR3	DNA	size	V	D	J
CASSRDRVYDEQFF	TGTGCCAGCAGCCGGGACAGGGTGTACGATGAGCAGTTCTTC	NA	TRBV6-4	TRBD1	TRBJ2-1
CASSPGQGGKYEQYF	TGTGCCAGCAGTCCGGGACAGGGGGGAAAGTACGAGCAGTACTTC	NA	TRBV28	TRBD1	TRBJ2-7
CASSLIAGPDNEQFF	TGTGCCAGCAGTTTAATAGCGGGCCCGGACAATGAGCAGTTCTTC	once	TRBV27	TRBD2	TRBJ2-1
CASSFETGGTNEQFF	TGTGCCAGCAGTTTCGAGACAGGGGGGACCAATGAGCAGTTCTTC	NA	TRBV27	TRBD1	TRBJ2-1
CASSPLEGGHRNEQFF	TGCGCCAGCAGCCCCTTAGAAGGAGGTCACAGGAATGAGCAGTTCTTC	NA	TRBV5-1	NA	TRBJ2-1
CASSLPPTGGEAF	TGTGCCAGCAGCTTACCCCCGACAGGAGGAGAGGCCTTC	NA	TRBV7-8	NA	TRBJ1-2
CASSLAGIGVNGGDGYTF	TGTGCCAGCAGCTTAGCGGGGATTGGTGTGAACGGAGGGGACGGCTACACCTTC	NA	TRBV11-3	NA	TRBJ1-2
CASSAPGSDSYEQYF	TGTGCCAGCAGCGCCCCCGGGTCCGACTCCTACGAGCAGTACTTC	NA	TRBV5-4	NA	TRBJ2-7
CASGENTGELFF	TGCGCCAGCGGGGAGAACACCGGGGAGCTGTTTTTT	NA	TRBV10-2	NA	TRBJ2-2
CASSLRWDEQFF	TGTGCCAGCAGCCTCCGTTGGGATGAGCAGTTCTTC	NA	TRBV2	NA	TRBJ2-1
CASRGLDEQYF	TGTGCCAGCCGCGGCCTCGACGAGCAGTACTTC	NA	TRBV7-9	NA	TRBJ2-7
CASSSDGREAFF	TGTGCCAGCAGTTCCGACGGGAGGGAAGCTTTCTTT	NA	TRBV28	NA	TRBJ1-1
CASSQTPGNTEAFF	TGTGCCAGCAGTCAGACTCCGGGGAACACTGAAGCTTTCTTT	NA	TRBV6-5	NA	TRBJ1-1
CASSQDPSENYEQYF	TGTGCCAGCAGCCAAGACCCTAGCGAGAACTACGAGCAGTACTTC	NA	TRBV4-2	NA	TRBJ2-7
CASSPTTEMNTEAFF	TGTGCCAGCAGCCCGACGACAGAGATGAACACTGAAGCTTTCTTT	NA	TRBV13	NA	TRBJ1-1
CASSGWGPQHF	TGCGCCAGCAGTGGGTGGGGGCCCCAGCATTTT	NA	TRBV23-1	NA	TRBJ1-5
CASSPNGGLRERLREQYF	TGCGCCAGCAGCCCCAACGGGGGGTTGCGGGAGCGGTTAAGGGAGCAGTACTTC	NA	TRBV5-1	TRBD2	TRBJ2-7
CASSLAGRGRLAEAFF	TGTGCCAGCAGCTTGGCGGGCAGGGGGCGGCTGGCTGAAGCTTTCTTT	NA	TRBV5-6	TRBD1	TRBJ1-1
CASTETGPNTEAFF	TGTGCCAGCACCGAGACAGGGCCGAACACTGAAGCTTTCTTT	NA	TRBV28	TRBD1	TRBJ1-1
CASSRGSSYEQYF	TGTGCCAGCAGCCGCGGGAGCTCCTACGAGCAGTACTTC	few	TRBV7-7	TRBD2	TRBJ2-7
CASSHGDSTYEQYF	TGTGCCAGCAGCCATGGTGACTCAACCTACGAGCAGTACTTC	NA	TRBV14	NA	TRBJ2-7
CASSGVSSYNEQFF	TGTGCCAGCAGTGGTGTGAGCTCCTACAATGAGCAGTTCTTC	once	TRBV27	NA	TRBJ2-1
CASSLASGRSYEQYF	TGTGCCAGCAGCTTAGCCAGCGGGAGATCCTACGAGCAGTACTTC	NA	TRBV7-9	TRBD2	TRBJ2-7
CASSNEGLSSYNEQFF	TGTGCCAGTAGTAATGAGGGATTAAGCTCCTACAATGAGCAGTTCTTC	NA	TRBV19	NA	TRBJ2-1
CASSLVRERTSYEQYF	TGTGCCAGCAGCTTAGTGCGCGAGCGGACCTCCTACGAGCAGTACTTC	NA	TRBV7-8	NA	TRBJ2-7
CASSAARSLGDTQYF	TGCGCCAGCAGCGCCGCTAGGAGTTTAGGAGATACGCAGTATTTT	NA	TRBV5-1	NA	TRBJ2-3
CASSLWGGRTEAFF	TGTGCCAGCAGCCTATGGGGGGGGCGGACTGAAGCTTTCTTT	NA	TRBV11-1	NA	TRBJ1-1
CASSQETQYF	TGTGCCAGCAGCCAAGAGACCCAGTACTTC	NA	TRBV7-9	NA	TRBJ2-5
CASSEGTAYEQYF	TGCGCCAGCAGTGAAGGGACAGCCTACGAGCAGTACTTC	NA	TRBV10-1	TRBD1	TRBJ2-7
CASSQVAGGGADTQYF	TGTGCCAGCAGCCAAGTAGCGGGAGGGGGCGCAGATACGCAGTATTTT	NA	TRBV4-2	TRBD2	TRBJ2-3
CASSLGRTEAFF	TGTGCCAGCAGCTTGGGCCGCACTGAAGCTTTCTTT	once	TRBV7-9	NA	TRBJ1-1
CASSFLSGREGETQYF	TGTGCCAGCAGTTTTCTGAGCGGGAGAGAAGGAGAGACCCAGTACTTC	NA	TRBV6-5	TRBD2	TRBJ2-5
CASSHIGAQHF	TGTGCCAGCAGCCATATCGGGGCCCAGCATTTT	NA	TRBV6-6	NA	TRBJ1-5
CASSYGLGSTYEQYF	TGTGCCAGCAGTTACGGGCTAGGTAGTACCTACGAGCAGTACTTC	NA	TRBV6-5	NA	TRBJ2-7
CASRRSTGELFF	TGTGCCAGCAGGCGGAGCACCGGGGAGCTGTTTTTT	NA	TRBV9	NA	TRBJ2-2
CASTHTNTNTGELFF	TGTGCCAGCACTCACACAAACACGAACACCGGGGAGCTGTTTTTT	NA	TRBV21-1	NA	TRBJ2-2
CASSETGGLSGNTIYF	TGCGCCAGCAGCGAAACGGGAGGGCTCTCTGGAAACACCATATATTTT	NA	TRBV5-1	NA	TRBJ1-3
CASSLDRGGTEAFF	TGTGCCAGCAGTTTAGATAGGGGAGGCACTGAAGCTTTCTTT	NA	TRBV28	NA	TRBJ1-1
CASSLRGTSAGVGGELFF	TGCGCCAGCAGCTTAAGGGGGACTAGCGCGGGAGTTGGCGGGGAGCTGTTTTTT	NA	TRBV5-1	TRBD2	TRBJ2-2
CASRFSRGIYTDTQYF	TGTGCCAGCAGGTTCTCGCGGGGGATTTACACAGATACGCAGTATTTT	NA	TRBV14	TRBD2	TRBJ2-3
CASSQEVSPPPQHF	TGCGCCAGCAGCCAAGAGGTCAGCCCTCCACCCCAGCATTTT	NA	TRBV4-1	NA	TRBJ1-5
CASTQAGGGYGYTF	TGTGCCAGCACCCAGGCTGGGGGTGGCTATGGCTACACCTTC	few	TRBV27	NA	TRBJ1-2
CASSLVQGLGYEQYF	TGTGCCAGCAGCTTGGTTCAGGGACTGGGCTACGAGCAGTACTTC	NA	TRBV5-5	NA	TRBJ2-7
CASSLEPSGFSYEQYF	TGTGCCAGCAGCTTGGAGCCTAGCGGGTTCTCCTACGAGCAGTACTTC	NA	TRBV5-6	TRBD2	TRBJ2-7
CATSREDGELFF	TGTGCCACCAGCAGAGAAGACGGGGAGCTGTTTTTT	NA	TRBV15	NA	TRBJ2-2
CASSLRSNYEQYF	TGTGCCAGCAGTTTAAGGAGTAACTACGAGCAGTACTTC	NA	TRBV28	NA	TRBJ2-7
CASSPLDSMNTEAFF	TGTGCCAGCAGCCCCCTCGACAGCATGAACACTGAAGCTTTCTTT	NA	TRBV14	NA	TRBJ1-1